The 5 T cell receptor beta chains below come from one sample, sequenced in a study of cytomegalovirus exposure and HLA in healthy donors. The PCR made use of 60 Vbeta and 13 Jbeta primers. Sequencing was performed with immunoSEQ multiplex PCR; in TCRdb, only in-frame clones are kept and a portion is missing. Seen here are about 140,000 clones, about 61% observed once, and the top ten hold around 1.9%. The specimen sequenced was PBMCs. These receptors all stem from a male donor in good health and CMV-seronegative.

J is TRBJ2-7 and V is TRBV7-9; 10 bases align to TRBD2. The germline gives CDR1 SEHNR, CDR2 FQNEAQ (reference sequence). The CDR3 consists of 15 residues. Trimming took 7 bases from V and 11 from J; bases not matched to a gene: 17. The CDR3, as DNA: TGTGCCAGCACCTCTAGCGGGGGCCCTACACGGGGCGAGTACTTC. This gives the protein CASTSSGGPTRGEYF.

Here the CDR3 reads CASSFNMNTEAFF. DNA of the CDR3: TGCGCCAGCAGCTTCAACATGAACACTGAAGCTTTCTTT. This chain joins TRBV5-1 and TRBJ1-1; D gene ambiguous. Germline CDR1 SGHRS, CDR2 YFSETQ. This CDR3 contains 13 residues. Trimming took 2 bases from V and 0 from J, leaving 5 bases between them.

In its sample, this clone was seen a few times. The CDR3 loop is CASSFSGGRPYEQYF. The CDR3 nucleotides read TGCGCCAGCAGCTTTAGCGGGGGGCGACCCTACGAGCAGTACTTC. The chain employs TRBV5-1 and TRBJ2-7, with 10 bases matching TRBD2. The junction had 4 bases not matched to a gene; V was cut back by 2 bases and J by 2 bases. The CDR3 sequence is 15 residues long. Germline CDR1 and CDR2: SGHRS and YFSETQ. The entire variable domain, with the rest obtained from reference TRBV5-1 and TRBJ2-7, is as follows: KAGVTQTPRYLIKTRGQQVTLSCSPISGHRSVSWYQQTPGQGLQFLFEYFSETQRNKGNFPGRFSGRQFSNSRSEMNVSTLELGDSALYLCASSFSGGRPYEQYFGPGTRLTVT.

The chain uses TRBV5-1 and TRBJ2-3; a possible D gene is TRBD2 (6 bases). The germline V gene encodes CDR1 SGHRS and CDR2 YFSETQ. V dropped 3 bases and J dropped 4 bases, with 15 bases sitting between them. CDR3 length equals 15 residues. The DNA for the CDR3 is TGCGCCAGCAGCTGGCGGGACGGGGCGTCAGATACGCAGTATTTT. Translation gives CASSWRDGASDTQYF. Based on the CDR3 plus reference TRBV5-1 and TRBJ2-3, the full variable domain is KAGVTQTPRYLIKTRGQQVTLSCSPISGHRSVSWYQQTPGQGLQFLFEYFSETQRNKGNFPGRFSGRQFSNSRSEMNVSTLELGDSALYLCASSWRDGASDTQYFGPGTRLTVL.

The chain combines TRBV5-1 with TRBJ1-2, with 8 bases fitting TRBD1. Germline V gives CDR1 SGHRS, CDR2 YFSETQ. Trimming at V came to 1 base and at J to 4 bases, leaving 18 bases not matched to a gene. This CDR3 has 19 residues. CDR3 protein: CASSLHTARGQGGIYGYTF. The CDR3 region has the DNA TGCGCCAGCAGCTTGCATACAGCCAGAGGACAGGGTGGAATCTATGGCTACACCTTC.